The text below deals with one T cell receptor beta chain. The source of the sample is a study of technical replicates of blood from a few donors. TCRdb's table, derived via immunoSEQ multiplex PCR, lists solely in-frame clones and lacks some. The sample yields fewer than 95,000 clones, approximately 94% seen once. Sequencing was carried out using T cells isolated from PBMCs. The sequence derives from a human donor in good health.

The CDR3 loop reads CASSKSGGQYYEQYF. The CDR3 DNA follows: TGTGCCAGCAGCAAAAGCGGGGGGCAGTACTACGAGCAGTACTTC. The chain carries TRBV7-3 and TRBJ2-7, with 9 bases lining up with TRBD2. The V segment lost 5 bases and the J segment 3 bases; nucleotides outside the gene matches: 8. Per the germline V gene, CDR1 is SGHTA and CDR2 is FQGTGA. This CDR3 is built from 15 residues.